This T cell receptor (beta chain) comes out of a study of blood T cell repertoires in COVID-19. About the research overall: The study drew acute and convalescent COVID-19 samples from the United States, Italy and Spain. T cells, B-cell-depleted T cells, or PBMCs supplied cDNA or gDNA.

J was trimmed by 5 bases and V by 6 bases; bases with no gene match: 8. The CDR3 has 15 amino acids. Germline values: CDR1 ENHRY, CDR2 SYGVKD. Authors' methods: Nucleated cell counts were estimated from reference gene primer amplification. Repertoires were generated with immunoSEQ multiplex PCR, while TCRdb's copy carries only in-frame clones and drops some. V, J and clone size reflect that table, while D and trimming were determined from the DNA. The data contain around 220,000 clones, about nine tenths of them singletons. This receptor was taken from a man aged 50 to 60 with acute or convalescent COVID-19. Material: peripheral blood. This chain connects TRBV10-3 to TRBJ1-2, with 11 bases aligning to TRBD1. CDR3 protein: CAISTGTGGLYGYTF. In DNA form, the CDR3 reads TGTGCCATCAGCACCGGGACAGGGGGTCTTTATGGCTACACCTTC.